The T cell receptor beta chain under discussion was sequenced for a study of cytomegalovirus exposure and HLA in healthy donors. Study as a whole: Early released data had 80 million or so unique TCRs, all coming from HLA-typed donors.

This clone was counted a few times. Its target is unknown. Regarding the study as a whole: Earlier findings revealed that most TCR beta V segments proved productive either about 90% or about 30% of the time. Investigators reported fewer than 200 TCR beta chains as tied to cytomegalovirus.

The PCR ran on 60 Vbeta and 13 Jbeta primers. Authors' processing steps: Later analysis identified 80 million to 85 million unique TCR beta chains, about 11 million shared. Libraries were prepared by immunoSEQ multiplex PCR; TCRdb keeps only in-frame clonotypes and omits some of them. That table is the source of V, J and clone size, and D and trimming were worked out from the DNA. The sample has 150,000 to 200,000 clones; 76% are singletons. Sequenced sample: PBMCs. The origin of this receptor is a man younger than 35 in good health and CMV-seronegative.

The CDR3 DNA follows: TGTGCCAGCAGCTTAAGTGGGGGCCCCACTGAAGCTTTCTTT. Encoded protein: CASSLSGGPTEAFF. The chain recombines TRBV7-3 with TRBJ1-1; weak D call: TRBD1 (6 bases). Germline V gene lookup returns CDR1 SGHTA and CDR2 FQGTGA. The length of the CDR3 is 14 residues. V was clipped by 1 base and J by 4 bases, with 10 bases between them.